This entry concerns a single TCR beta chain. The method was immunoSEQ multiplex PCR; TCRdb's version includes in-frame clones alone and lacks a portion of them. The data show roughly 190,000 clones, approximately 85% seen once. CDR3 length: 16 residues. Per the germline V gene, CDR1 is SGHVS and CDR2 is FQNEAQ. The ends lost 5 bases at V and 1 base at J; junction bases unmatched: 9. The data derive from a study of blood T cell repertoires in COVID-19. On the study more broadly: Spain, Italy and the United States supplied samples that represented acute and convalescent COVID-19.

What was sequenced was peripheral blood. J is TRBJ2-3 and V is TRBV7-8; 7 bases line up with TRBD2. The TCR originated in a woman aged 55-70 years with acute or convalescent COVID-19. This chain's CDR3 is CASSLSWLAGTDTQYF. CDR3 nucleotide sequence: TGTGCCAGCAGCCTAAGCTGGCTAGCGGGCACAGATACGCAGTATTTT.